The 9 T cell receptor beta chains below come from one sample, sequenced in a study of T cell responses to AZD1222 COVID-19 vaccine. Here immunoSEQ multiplex PCR was the method, and the copy in TCRdb shows in-frame clones only, minus some. The table lists tens of thousands of clones, over 75% of them singletons, with roughly 18% in the top ten. Sequences were derived from peripheral blood, sampled on day 0 of AZD1222 vaccination. All receptors come from an adult in good health.

This chain uses TRBV28 with TRBJ2-7; weak D call: TRBD1 (5 bases). The CDR3 is 15 residues long. CDR1 is MDHEN and CDR2 is SYDVKM in the germline V gene. Trimming pared 5 bases from V and 0 bases from J, leaving 14 bases between. CDR3 sequence: CASSPRTGHSYEQYF. In DNA, the CDR3 is TGTGCCAGCAGTCCCCGGACCGGACACTCCTACGAGCAGTACTTC.

The genes are TRBV3-1 (or the pseudogene TRBV3-2) and TRBJ1-2; no reliable D call. Germline CDR1 and CDR2: LGHDT and YNNKEL (reference sequence). The CDR3 runs 15 residues. V was shortened by 1 base and J by 7 bases, with 16 bases between the two germline ends. The chain's CDR3 is CASSQVTRWLGGYTF. The CDR3 DNA reads as TGTGCCAGCAGCCAAGTTACCAGGTGGTTGGGTGGCTACACCTTC.

The CDR3 DNA reads as TGCGCCAGCAGAGCATTTTCCTCTGGAAACACCATATATTTT. It codes for CASRAFSSGNTIYF. The chain employs TRBV4-1 and TRBJ1-3; D not certain. This CDR3 comprises 14 residues. CDR1 and CDR2 (germline): MGHRA, YSYEKL. Trimming cost V 6 bases and J 0 bases, with 9 bases left between them.

The genes are TRBV24-1 and TRBJ2-3; 7 positions agree with TRBD1. Germline lookup yields CDR1 KGHDR and CDR2 SFDVKD. The CDR3 extends over 14 amino acids. The V segment lost 4 bases and the J segment 9 bases; nucleotides outside the gene matches: 9. CDR3 bases: TGTGCCACCAGTGACCGACGGGACAGAGTGACGCAGTATTTT. It encodes CATSDRRDRVTQYF.

The genes are TRBV5-8 and TRBJ1-1; D may be TRBD1 (6 bases). The CDR3 spans 13 residues. Germline-derived CDR1 and CDR2 are SGHTS and YDEGEE. Trimming took 4 bases from V and 11 from J, leaving 18 bases between them. CDR3 in amino acids: CASSHIQGMGAFF. The CDR3 DNA reads TGTGCCAGCAGCCACATCCAGGGGATGGGCGCTTTCTTT.

V and J are TRBV30 and TRBJ2-2; D not certain. The CDR3 extends over 11 amino acids. Germline-derived CDR1 and CDR2 are GTSNPN and SVGIG (reference sequence). Trimming stripped 0 bases from V and 7 bases from J, with 3 bases between. The CDR3, as DNA: TGTGCCTGGAGTGTTTTCGGGGAGCTGTTTTTT. It specifies CAWSVFGELFF.

V and J are TRBV5-8 and TRBJ2-3; 8 bases map to TRBD2. The trim removed 4 bases at V and 4 bases at J, leaving 8 bases unmatched. The CDR3 sequence is 15 residues long. Germline V gene sequence: CDR1 SGHTS, CDR2 YDEGEE. For the CDR3, the DNA is TGTGCCAGCAGCCCCGGGACTAGATTCTCAGATACGCAGTATTTT. Its translation: CASSPGTRFSDTQYF.

The chain combines TRBV6-5 with TRBJ1-1; D gene ambiguous. Germline assignment: CDR1 MNHEY and CDR2 SVGAGI. The V end lost 7 bases, the J end lost 0 bases, and 3 bases lay between the germline ends. There are 11 residues in the CDR3. The CDR3 sequence is CASILNTEAFF. CDR3 sequence (DNA): TGTGCCAGCATCCTGAACACTGAAGCTTTCTTT.

The CDR3 spells CASSLGPGRVSQTNTEAFF. The CDR3 DNA follows: TGTGCCAGCAGCTTGGGGCCGGGACGAGTGTCCCAGACGAACACTGAAGCTTTCTTT. This rearrangement joins TRBV5-4 to TRBJ1-1; D perhaps matches TRBD1 (5 bases). The germline V and J ends were trimmed by 0 bases and 1 base, with 22 bases remaining between them. The germline V gene encodes CDR1 SGHNT and CDR2 YYREEE (reference sequence). This CDR3 has 19 residues.